The rows below give T cell receptor beta chains drawn from one sample of a study of cytomegalovirus exposure and HLA in healthy donors. The protocol was immunoSEQ multiplex PCR, while the TCRdb copy is restricted to in-frame clones and leaves out a portion. This table holds 150,000 or so clones, more than 70% found once. Sequencing was carried out using PBMCs. These receptors all come from a male donor in good health and CMV-seronegative. Both conserved end residues are part of each CDR3. Each record gives: clone size, J gene, V gene, D gene, CDR3 DNA, CDR3 protein. D genes are given only for firm matches. Size tells how often a clone was seen (once, few, many) or the class of an expanded clone, and some rows leave it out.

size: -
J: TRBJ2-5
V: TRBV6-6
D: -
DNA: TGTGCCAGCAGTTACTCCGGACTCATGGAGACCCAGTACTTC
CDR3: CASSYSGLMETQYF

size: -
J: TRBJ2-2
V: TRBV5-4
D: TRBD1
DNA: TGTGCCAGCAGCCGTCAGGGGGCGGCCACCGGGGAGCTGTTTTTT
CDR3: CASSRQGAATGELFF

size: -
J: TRBJ2-7
V: TRBV7-9
D: TRBD2
DNA: TGTGCCAGCAGCTCCCCCCGGGGGGGCTACGAGCAGTACTTC
CDR3: CASSSPRGGYEQYF

size: -
J: TRBJ2-5
V: TRBV7-8
D: -
DNA: TGTGCCAGCCGGGGAAAGCGTGAGACCCAGTACTTC
CDR3: CASRGKRETQYF

size: -
J: TRBJ1-1
V: TRBV5-6
D: TRBD1
DNA: TGTGCCAGCAGCTTTTTAACAGGGGGCACTGAAGCTTTCTTT
CDR3: CASSFLTGGTEAFF

size: once
J: TRBJ1-4
V: TRBV2
D: TRBD1
DNA: TGTGCCAGCAGTGGACAGGGGGCAACTAATGAAAAACTGTTTTTT
CDR3: CASSGQGATNEKLFF

size: -
J: TRBJ2-6
V: TRBV4-3
D: -
DNA: TGCGCCAGCAGCCAAGGAGCGGGTCCGAGTGGGGCCAACGTCCTGACTTTC
CDR3: CASSQGAGPSGANVLTF

size: -
J: TRBJ2-7
V: TRBV21-1
D: -
DNA: TGTGCCAGGGTGACGGGAATGACCTACGAGCAGTACTTC
CDR3: CARVTGMTYEQYF

size: -
J: TRBJ2-3
V: TRBV5-1
D: TRBD2
DNA: TGCGCCAGCAGTCATCTAGCGGGAGGTCCAGATACGCAGTATTTT
CDR3: CASSHLAGGPDTQYF

size: once
J: TRBJ2-2
V: TRBV19
D: -
DNA: TGTGCCAGTAGACCCGGGACAAGGGCCCCCGGGGAGCTGTTTTTT
CDR3: CASRPGTRAPGELFF

size: -
J: TRBJ1-6
V: TRBV15
D: -
DNA: TGTGCCACCAGCAGAGAGACCCACGTATACGGGATTAATTCACCCCTCCACTTT
CDR3: CATSRETHVYGINSPLHF

size: -
J: TRBJ1-2
V: TRBV19
D: TRBD1
DNA: TGTGCCAGTAGTATATGGGGACAGGCCCTGGATGGCTACACCTTC
CDR3: CASSIWGQALDGYTF

size: -
J: TRBJ1-1
V: TRBV18
D: TRBD1
DNA: TGTGCCAGCTCACCCACACGACAGGGGGACACTGAAGCTTTCTTT
CDR3: CASSPTRQGDTEAFF

size: -
J: TRBJ1-5
V: TRBV21-1
D: -
DNA: TGTGCCAGCAGCAAAGGGGGCGCGAGCAATCAGCCCCAGCATTTT
CDR3: CASSKGGASNQPQHF

size: -
J: TRBJ1-1
V: TRBV4-2
D: TRBD1
DNA: TGTGCCAGCAGCCAAGAACTCCGGGACAGTTTCTCTGAAGCTTTCTTT
CDR3: CASSQELRDSFSEAFF

size: -
J: TRBJ2-7
V: TRBV28
D: TRBD1
DNA: TGTGCCAGCGGGGACAGGGGGCGCCCTGCGGCCTACGAGCAGTACTTC
CDR3: CASGDRGRPAAYEQYF

size: -
J: TRBJ2-1
V: TRBV19
D: -
DNA: TGTGCCAGTAGTATCCCGGGACTCAAATACAATGAGCAGTTCTTC
CDR3: CASSIPGLKYNEQFF

size: -
J: TRBJ2-1
V: TRBV4-2
D: TRBD2
DNA: TGTGCCAGCAGCCAAGAAGCCGGCCTAGCGGGAGAAAATGAGCAGTTCTTC
CDR3: CASSQEAGLAGENEQFF